The sequence of this T cell receptor beta chain was determined in a study of shared T cell receptors in the human thymus. This clone was observed a few times. Method: immunoSEQ multiplex PCR; TCRdb's copy keeps in-frame clones and lacks some. The table shows some 660,000 clones, with approximately 89% occurring only once. Germline CDR1 DFQATT, CDR2 SNEGSKA (reference sequence). The CDR3 runs to 11 residues. Trimming shortened V by 4 bases and J by 3 bases, and 7 bases separated the two germline ends. These data also formed part of another study, on human thymus T cells.

V is TRBV20-1 and J is TRBJ2-7; D is possibly TRBD2 (5 bases). The specimen was thymocytes. This TCR came from a boy in the first two years of life with a congenital heart defect. CDR3 DNA sequence: TGCAGTGCTAAACGGGACTACGAGCAGTACTTC. Residues: CSAKRDYEQYF.